A selection of T cell receptor beta chains follows, all from one sample in a study of blood T cell repertoires in COVID-19. Here immunoSEQ multiplex PCR was the method, and the copy in TCRdb shows in-frame clones only, minus some. The sample consists of 200,000 to 250,000 clones, roughly four fifths of them appearing once. The sample taken for sequencing was PBMCs or T cells enriched from blood (not recorded which). The receptors were sampled from a man in his 60s who had recovered from COVID-19. Both conserved end residues are part of each CDR3. The order of the fields is V gene, D gene, clone size, J gene, CDR3 protein. A D gene is named only where the DNA matches it firmly. Clone sizes are given selectively: once, few, many, or a class where the clone is expanded.

>TRBV9|NA|NA|TRBJ2-3
CASSLRGSTDTQYF
>TRBV11-3|NA|NA|TRBJ2-3
CASSLVAVGTDTQYF
>TRBV19|NA|NA|TRBJ1-2
CASSPLANYGYTF
>TRBV7-7|NA|NA|TRBJ1-4
CASSPVVGGAKLFF
>TRBV19|TRBD2|NA|TRBJ2-2
CASIQQAGLYTGELFF
>TRBV4-3|NA|NA|TRBJ1-2
CASSQERRGGYTF
>TRBV3-1/TRBV3-2|TRBD2|NA|TRBJ2-2
CASSQGGLAGVIGELFF
>TRBV7-6|TRBD1|NA|TRBJ1-1
CASSSRQGASGGTEAFF
>TRBV19|NA|NA|TRBJ1-3
CASTVRSGNTIYF
>TRBV5-1|TRBD1|NA|TRBJ1-1
CASSQRGRTGKNTEAFF
>TRBV6-5|NA|NA|TRBJ2-3
CATRGIMDTQYF
>TRBV19|NA|few|TRBJ2-7
CASRGGNRPYEQYF
>TRBV7-2|NA|NA|TRBJ1-1
CASSPLSSGPTEAFF
>TRBV5-1|NA|NA|TRBJ1-1
CASSLVQGNTEAFF
>TRBV7-2|NA|NA|TRBJ2-3
CASSPRTVGTDTQYF
>TRBV7-2|NA|NA|TRBJ1-1
CASSLVGVPNTEAFF
>TRBV7-6|NA|NA|TRBJ2-3
CASSIGVTRWDTQYF
>TRBV7-8|TRBD2|NA|TRBJ2-3
CASSWESGTSGGFSTDTQYF
>TRBV7-9|TRBD2|NA|TRBJ2-1
CASSLAWTRPNYNEQFF
>TRBV19|NA|NA|TRBJ2-1
CASRRQVTSSYNEQFF
>TRBV11-3|TRBD2|NA|TRBJ2-5
CASSGLAGTRETQYF
>TRBV7-6|TRBD1|NA|TRBJ2-5
CASTNRGETQYF
>TRBV9|NA|once|TRBJ1-3
CASSVRVSGNTIYF
>TRBV5-1|NA|NA|TRBJ1-2
CASSLGSAGRSYGYTF
>TRBV12-3/TRBV12-4|NA|once|TRBJ2-1
CASSLGSNNEQFF
>TRBV27|TRBD2|many|TRBJ2-2
CASSGTSGGLNTGELFF
>TRBV12-3/TRBV12-4|NA|NA|TRBJ1-1
CASSFRGNTEAFF
>TRBV9|NA|NA|TRBJ2-7
CASSERPLVTTGEQYF
>TRBV6-5|TRBD1|few|TRBJ2-7
CASSYLDRGPYEQYF
>TRBV12-3/TRBV12-4|NA|NA|TRBJ2-7
CASSGGTAYEQYF
>TRBV5-8|NA|NA|TRBJ1-2
CASSLQSRGYTF
>TRBV6-4|NA|NA|TRBJ2-4
CASSDPWTVLAKNIQYF
>TRBV7-8|TRBD2|NA|TRBJ2-1
CASSLVSRGAMGEQFF
>TRBV4-3|TRBD1|NA|TRBJ1-6
CASSRQGDNSPLHF
>TRBV11-2|NA|once|TRBJ1-2
CASSPHGTSGGYTF
>TRBV6-2/TRBV6-3|TRBD1|NA|TRBJ2-7
CASSRDSGSYEQYF
>TRBV19|NA|NA|TRBJ2-3
CASTHQGDTQYF
>TRBV29-1|TRBD2|NA|TRBJ2-1
CSVEAGGDEQFF
>TRBV5-1|NA|NA|TRBJ2-1
CASMSSRSGSYNEQFF
>TRBV27|NA|NA|TRBJ1-1
CASSSRRLNTEAFF
>TRBV3-1/TRBV3-2|NA|once|TRBJ1-1
CASSPAPAGLAFF
>TRBV5-1|NA|NA|TRBJ2-2
CASSFSDRTGELFF
>TRBV7-3|NA|few|TRBJ1-2
CASSSQSGVGYTF
>TRBV29-1|TRBD2|NA|TRBJ2-1
CSVEEIAGGRKHYNEQFF
>TRBV11-3|NA|few|TRBJ2-7
CASSLLMARSYEQYF
>TRBV5-6|TRBD1|once|TRBJ2-7
CASSFRGTASYEQYF
>TRBV9|NA|NA|TRBJ1-6
CASRGGDTYNSPLHF
>TRBV4-3|TRBD2|NA|TRBJ2-2
CASSRQRGDTGELFF
>TRBV19|NA|NA|TRBJ1-2
CASSLQLSYGYTF
>TRBV7-2|TRBD2|NA|TRBJ2-2
CASSLVAGGPSNTGELFF
>TRBV6-6|TRBD1|NA|TRBJ2-7
CASSYDGTAYEQYF
>TRBV6-5|NA|NA|TRBJ2-3
CASSYSHTSTDTQYF
>TRBV15|NA|many|TRBJ1-5
CATSREGLQGSGQPQHF